Presented here are 7 T cell receptor beta chains from one specimen sequenced in a study of Tregs in tolerant kidney transplant recipients. Related graft donors supplied nonmyeloablative bone marrow transplants, and mixed chimerism was transient. The protocol was immunoSEQ multiplex PCR, while the TCRdb copy is restricted to in-frame clones and leaves out a portion. The data hold around 86,000 clones, with 90% to 95% observed a single time. Specimen: CD4+ T cells from blood (PBMCs), collected 24 months after the transplant. These receptors were taken from a human patient who received a combined kidney and bone marrow transplant. Some of the T cells may derive from the graft donor.

This rearrangement joins TRBV4-1 to TRBJ2-5; 11 nucleotides agree with TRBD2. The CDR3 has 15 residues. Germline loops: CDR1 MGHRA, CDR2 YSYEKL. V shed 4 bases and J 5 bases; nucleotides not matched to a gene: 6. The CDR3 reads CASSLGLAGGETQYF. Here the CDR3 DNA reads TGCGCCAGCAGCCTCGGACTAGCGGGCGGGGAGACCCAGTACTTC.

This rearrangement joins TRBV9 to TRBJ2-1; maybe TRBD2 (6 bases). V was shortened by 1 base and J by 5 bases, with 13 bases between the two germline ends. The germline V gene has CDR1 SGDLS and CDR2 YYNGEE. The CDR3 consists of 15 residues. CDR3 DNA sequence: TGTGCCAGCAGCGTATACATGGTAGCGGACAATGAGCAGTTCTTC. Protein: CASSVYMVADNEQFF.

This chain joins TRBV28 and TRBJ1-3; D remains unclear. This CDR3 is 14 amino acids long. The V end was cut by 2 bases, the J end by 2 bases, with 7 bases between. Germline V gene data show CDR1 as MDHEN and CDR2 as SYDVKM. Here the CDR3 reads CASSLPGTGNTIYF. The CDR3 DNA is TGTGCCAGCAGTTTACCGGGGACTGGAAACACCATATATTTT.

This chain uses TRBV7-2 with TRBJ2-2; 7 nucleotides align to TRBD2. The CDR3 has 16 residues. The ends lost 4 bases at V and 1 base at J; junction bases unmatched: 6. Germline V gene data show CDR1 as SGHTA and CDR2 as FQGNSA. CDR3 in amino acids: CASSSRPGGNTGELFF. Here the CDR3 DNA reads TGTGCCAGCAGCTCCCGGCCGGGAGGGAACACCGGGGAGCTGTTTTTT. Supplemented by reference TRBV7-2 and TRBJ2-2, the full variable domain reads GAGVSQSPSNKVTEKGKDVELRCDPISGHTALYWYRQSLGQGLEFLIYFQGNSAPDKSGLPSDRFSAERTGGSVSTLTIQRTQQEDSAVYLCASSSRPGGNTGELFFGEGSRLTVL.

V usage is TRBV27 and J usage is TRBJ2-4; D call uncertain. From germline, CDR1 is MNHEY and CDR2 SMNVEV (reference sequence). Trimming left V 8 bases short and J 6 bases short, with 14 bases between. The CDR3 runs to 13 residues. The CDR3 here is CASGPTNTNIQYF. The CDR3 DNA is TGTGCCAGCGGCCCCACCAACACAAACATTCAGTACTTC.

The V and J genes are TRBV4-1 and TRBJ2-3; D is perhaps TRBD2 (6 bases). Trimming removed 1 base from V and 1 base from J, with 12 bases in between. CDR3 length equals 16 residues. Germline CDR1 reads MGHRA; CDR2 reads YSYEKL. The CDR3 loop is CASSQAAGSRTDTQYF. The CDR3 coding sequence is TGCGCCAGCAGCCAAGCGGCGGGGTCCCGCACAGATACGCAGTATTTT.

The chain joins TRBV11-2 to TRBJ2-7, with D possibly matching TRBD1 (5 bases). The V gene's germline CDR1 is SGHAT and CDR2 FQNNGV. The CDR3 is made up of 17 amino acids. Trimming cost V 0 bases and J 2 bases, with 17 bases left between them. CDR3 region: CASSLEGFRAETYEQYF. Here the CDR3 DNA reads TGTGCCAGCAGCTTAGAAGGTTTCAGGGCTGAAACCTACGAGCAGTACTTC.